The source of this T cell receptor (beta chain) is a study of CD4 T cells in relation to SARS-CoV-2 and coronaviruses. Study-level background: After nine to eleven days of antigen culture, PBMC TCR beta CDR3s were sequenced. Study-level findings and limits: SARS-CoV-2-driven expansion was significantly weaker in crossreactive than monoreactive clones.

Remarks on this clone: The antigen is not known.

Produced via immunoSEQ multiplex PCR; TCRdb's table is partial and in-frame only. Altogether 20,000 or so clones are present, approximately 81% being singletons, with the ten largest covering around 10%. The germline gives CDR1 SGDLS, CDR2 YYNGEE. The CDR3 has 15 residues. Losses at the gene ends were 4 bases for V and 4 bases for J; bases not matched to a gene: 11. CD4+ T cells from unexposed donors were obtained before the COVID-19 pandemic (2011-2018). After about 11 days of culture, CD4+ T cells were isolated. Cells permitting, SARS-CoV-2 S/N and four cold-coronavirus spikes were tested on unexposed-donor CD4+ T cells. On days 3 and 7, cultures got half fresh IL-2 medium.

Sequenced input: CD4+ T cells from PBMCs, cultured in vitro. The rearrangement links TRBV9 to TRBJ2-7, with TRBD1 identical over 7 bases. This clonotype was sampled from a human donor in good health. The CDR3 DNA reads as TGTGCCAGCAGCTACGCCCCCGGGACAGCGTACGAGCAGTACTTC. Its protein is CASSYAPGTAYEQYF.